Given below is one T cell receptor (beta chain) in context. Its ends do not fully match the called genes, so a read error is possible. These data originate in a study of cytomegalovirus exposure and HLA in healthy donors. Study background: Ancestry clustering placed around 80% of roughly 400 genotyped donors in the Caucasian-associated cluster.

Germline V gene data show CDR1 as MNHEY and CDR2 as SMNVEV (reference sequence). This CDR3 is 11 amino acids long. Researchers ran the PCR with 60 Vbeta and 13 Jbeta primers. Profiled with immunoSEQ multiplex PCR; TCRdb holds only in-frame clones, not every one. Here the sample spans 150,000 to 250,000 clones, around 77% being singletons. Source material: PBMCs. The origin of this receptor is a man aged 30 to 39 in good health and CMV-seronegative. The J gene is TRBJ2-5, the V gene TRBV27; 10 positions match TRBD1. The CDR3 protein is CASKGQGQADF. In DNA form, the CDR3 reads TGTGCCAGCAAGGGACAGGGGCAGGCTGACTTC.